This TCR beta chain is drawn from a study of CD8 T cells in ankylosing spondylitis. Comments on this clonotype: The antigen is not known.

General study points: Disease-linked clones reportedly concentrated significantly in matched ankylosing spondylitis synovial fluid.

TCRdb analysed the 5' RACE reads with MiXCR anew, one entry per CDR3 protein. The sample has around 23,000 distinct CDR3 sequences; about a sixth are singletons. Per the germline V gene, CDR1 is DFQATT and CDR2 is SNEGSKA (reference sequence). The CDR3 extends over 16 amino acids. Between the trimmed V and J ends, which lost 6 bases and 2 bases, there was a span of 21 bases. The material sequenced was blood. This clonotype was obtained from a male donor with ankylosing spondylitis or in good health (not recorded which). This chain uses TRBV20-1 with TRBJ2-3, with a tentative D call TRBD1 (6 bases). The DNA of the CDR3 is TGCAGTGCGGGAACATCGACCGGGACAATCACAGATACGCAGTATTTT. This sequence encodes CSAGTSTGTITDTQYF.